This T cell receptor (beta chain) was sequenced in a study of neurological immune-mediated disorders. Comments on this clonotype: The antigen remains undetermined.

Points from the study as a whole: Among expanded clones, no CDR3 amino acid sequences were shared across subjects, a pattern suggesting private repertoires in all groups. Patients with HTLV-1-associated myelopathy had the highest level of TCR clonal expansion, whereas patients with multiple sclerosis had the lowest level, falling beneath the level found in healthy controls.

Germline V CDR1 and CDR2: KGHSH, LQKENI. The CDR3 contains 15 residues. V was clipped by 4 bases and J by 9 bases, with 16 bases between them. The method for making cDNA was 5'RACE, and it used 10-nucleotide random UMIs. TCRdb recomputed calls from the 5' RACE reads with MiXCR, one row per CDR3 protein. The sample has tens of thousands of distinct CDR3 sequences, 9% to 12% seen once; the top ten hold approximately 6.3%. Sequenced sample: PBMCs. The genes are TRBV18 and TRBJ1-6, with D uncertain. The TCR originated in a woman between 25 and 40 years old with HTLV-1-associated myelopathy (HAM/TSP). CDR3 region: CASSLPLGKRSPLHF. The CDR3 nucleotides are TGTGCCAGCTCACTACCCTTAGGGAAACGTTCACCCCTCCACTTT.